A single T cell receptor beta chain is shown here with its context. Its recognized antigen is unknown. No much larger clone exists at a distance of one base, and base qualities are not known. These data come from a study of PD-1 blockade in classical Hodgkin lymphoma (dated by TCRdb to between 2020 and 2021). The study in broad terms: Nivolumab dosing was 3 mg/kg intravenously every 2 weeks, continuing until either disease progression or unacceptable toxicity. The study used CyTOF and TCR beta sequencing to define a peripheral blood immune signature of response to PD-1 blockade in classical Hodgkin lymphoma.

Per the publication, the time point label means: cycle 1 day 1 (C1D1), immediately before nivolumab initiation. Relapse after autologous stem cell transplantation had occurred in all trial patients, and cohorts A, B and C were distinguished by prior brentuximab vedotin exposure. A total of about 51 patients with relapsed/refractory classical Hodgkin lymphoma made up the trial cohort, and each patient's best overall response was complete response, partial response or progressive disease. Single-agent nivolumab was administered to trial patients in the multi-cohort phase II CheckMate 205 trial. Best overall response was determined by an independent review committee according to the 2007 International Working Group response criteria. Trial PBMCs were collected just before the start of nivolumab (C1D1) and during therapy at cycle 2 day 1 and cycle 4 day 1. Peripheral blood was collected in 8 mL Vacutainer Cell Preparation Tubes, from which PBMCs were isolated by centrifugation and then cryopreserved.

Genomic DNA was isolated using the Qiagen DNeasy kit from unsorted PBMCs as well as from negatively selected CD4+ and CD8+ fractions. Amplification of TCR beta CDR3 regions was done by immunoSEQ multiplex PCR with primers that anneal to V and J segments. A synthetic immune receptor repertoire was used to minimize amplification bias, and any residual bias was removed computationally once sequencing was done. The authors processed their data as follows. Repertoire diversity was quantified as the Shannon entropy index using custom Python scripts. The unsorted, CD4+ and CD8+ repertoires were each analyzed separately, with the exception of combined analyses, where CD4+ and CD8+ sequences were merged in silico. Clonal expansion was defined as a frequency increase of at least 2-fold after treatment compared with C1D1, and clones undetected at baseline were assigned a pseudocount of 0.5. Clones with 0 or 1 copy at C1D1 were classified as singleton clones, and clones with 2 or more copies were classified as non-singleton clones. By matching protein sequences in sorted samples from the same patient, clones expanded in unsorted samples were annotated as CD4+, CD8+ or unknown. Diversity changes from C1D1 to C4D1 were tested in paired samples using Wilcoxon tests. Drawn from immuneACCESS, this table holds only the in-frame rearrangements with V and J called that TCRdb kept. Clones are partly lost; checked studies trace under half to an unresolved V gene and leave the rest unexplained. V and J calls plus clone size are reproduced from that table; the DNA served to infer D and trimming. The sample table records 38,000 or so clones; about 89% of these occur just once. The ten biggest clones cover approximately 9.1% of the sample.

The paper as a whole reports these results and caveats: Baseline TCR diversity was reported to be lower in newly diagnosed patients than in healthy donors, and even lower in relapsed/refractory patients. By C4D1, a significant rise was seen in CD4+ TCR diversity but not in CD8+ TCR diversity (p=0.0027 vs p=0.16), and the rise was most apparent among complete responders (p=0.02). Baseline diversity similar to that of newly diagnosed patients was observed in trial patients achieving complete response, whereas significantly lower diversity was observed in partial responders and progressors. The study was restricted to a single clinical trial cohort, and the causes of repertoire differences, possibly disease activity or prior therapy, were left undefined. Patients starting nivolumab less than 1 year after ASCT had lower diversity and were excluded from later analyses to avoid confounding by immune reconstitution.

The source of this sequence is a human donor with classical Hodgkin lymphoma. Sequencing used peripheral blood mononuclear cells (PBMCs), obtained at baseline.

CDR3 reads: CASSVVGGGADEQFF. The base sequence is TGTGCCAGCAGCGTAGTTGGCGGGGGGGCCGATGAGCAGTTCTTC. The sequence joins TRBV9 to TRBJ2-1; TRBD2 matches 9 bases in the middle. From a lookup of the germline V gene, CDR1 and CDR2 are SGDLS and YYNGEE. V is trimmed back by 0 bases and J by 8 bases, and the junction contains 6 bases that no gene match accounts for. The CDR3 starts with the cysteine, ends with the phenylalanine, and has 15 residues. Kept here is only the CDR3 DNA, which spans 45 bases and is read in frame from base 1.